A single sample gave rise to the 14 T cell receptor beta chains below, sequenced in a study of CD8 T cell repertoires and HIV-1 epitope variants. The assay was immunoSEQ multiplex PCR, and TCRdb's table has in-frame clones only and misses some. The repertoire holds several thousand clones, roughly 70% seen once, with more than 35% in the top ten. Which antigens these TCRs recognize remains unknown. The sequencing input was cultured CD8+ T cells derived from PBMCs. These receptors all stem from a male donor with HIV.

Worth noting for this clone: Additional DNA sequences in this sample encode the identical CDR3. The chain links TRBV7-2 to TRBJ1-5; D unresolved. Trimming took off 5 bases at V and 4 bases at J, with 9 bases between the two ends. Germline-derived CDR1 and CDR2 are SGHTA and FQGNSA. The CDR3 has 13 residues. In DNA, the CDR3 is TGTGCCAGCAGCCTTCGACCTAATCAGCCCCAGCATTTT. Protein: CASSLRPNQPQHF.

The chain recombines TRBV27 with TRBJ2-7; the D gene is possibly TRBD1 (7 bases). Germline V CDR1 and CDR2: MNHEY, SMNVEV (reference sequence). CDR3 length equals 14 residues. The germline V and J ends were trimmed by 5 bases and 3 bases, with 14 bases remaining between them. CDR3 residues: CASSPGDSGYEQYF. The CDR3 region has the DNA TGTGCCAGCAGTCCGGGGGACAGCGGCTACGAGCAGTACTTC.

V is TRBV6-5 and J is TRBJ2-2, with TRBD1 identical over 7 bases. With 5 bases clipped from V and 3 bases from J, the junction kept 3 bases outside the gene matches. The CDR3 runs 14 residues. CDR1 is MNHEY and CDR2 is SVGAGI in the germline V gene. CDR3 sequence (DNA): TGTGCCAGCAGTCTGGGACAGCACACCGGGGAGCTGTTTTTT. Its translation: CASSLGQHTGELFF.

V usage is TRBV19 and J usage is TRBJ1-1, with D perhaps TRBD1 (6 bases). The CDR3 is 15 residues long. V was trimmed by 6 bases and J by 1 base, leaving 15 bases between them. Germline V gene lookup returns CDR1 LNHDA and CDR2 SQIVND (reference sequence). The CDR3 DNA sequence: TGTGCCAGTAGGATACCTGGACAGCCGAACACTGAAGCTTTCTTT. This sequence encodes CASRIPGQPNTEAFF.

J is TRBJ2-3 and V is TRBV9; 8 bases are a match to TRBD1. CDR1 is SGDLS, CDR2 YYNGEE, per germline. This CDR3 spans 15 amino acids. Germline trimming cut 3 bases from V and 0 bases from J; bases unmatched to any gene: 3. The CDR3 loop is CASSEWTGSTDTQYF. Here the CDR3 DNA reads TGTGCCAGCAGCGAATGGACAGGGAGCACAGATACGCAGTATTTT.

The chain employs TRBV6-9 and TRBJ1-1; D ambiguous. V was pared by 4 bases and J by 0 bases, with 12 bases between. Germline values: CDR1 MNHGY, CDR2 SVAAGI. This CDR3 contains 15 residues. DNA for the CDR3: TGTGCCAGCAGTTGGACCTTCGCCTTGAACACTGAAGCTTTCTTT. It specifies CASSWTFALNTEAFF.

This clone was seen only once. In the same sample, other DNA sequences code for this CDR3. This sequence joins TRBV5-8 and TRBJ1-1; no clear D. V lost 2 bases to trimming and J lost 10 bases, with 3 bases between them. CDR1 SGHTS and CDR2 YDEGEE come from the germline V gene. CDR3 length: 9 residues. The CDR3 region has the DNA TGTGCCAGCAGCTTTTTAGCTTTCTTT. As protein: CASSFLAFF.

The rearrangement joins TRBV5-1 to TRBJ2-2; 8 bases are a match to TRBD2. The germline V gene encodes CDR1 SGHRS and CDR2 YFSETQ. Trimming at V came to 1 base and at J to 1 base, leaving 6 bases not matched to a gene. The CDR3 consists of 17 residues. The CDR3 DNA reads as TGCGCCAGCAGCTTGCGGCCCAGCGGGGGGAACACCGGGGAGCTGTTTTTT. Translation gives CASSLRPSGGNTGELFF.

CDR3 amino acids: CASSLLGGYNEQFF. The CDR3 coding sequence is TGTGCCAGCAGTTTACTTGGGGGATACAATGAGCAGTTCTTC. V is TRBV28 and J is TRBJ2-1; D might be TRBD1 or TRBD2, each matching 5 bases. CDR3 length equals 14 residues. Looked up from germline, CDR1 is MDHEN and CDR2 is SYDVKM. Trimming stripped 2 bases from V and 4 bases from J, with 9 bases between.

The J gene is TRBJ2-1, the V gene TRBV7-7, with 10 bases fitting TRBD1. Germline CDR1 is SSHAT and CDR2 is FNYEAQ (reference sequence). The CDR3 runs 15 residues. The CDR3 spells CAVRDRGSSYNEQFF. The CDR3 nucleotides read TGTGCTGTCCGGGACAGGGGATCCTCCTACAATGAGCAGTTCTTC. Looking up the rest from reference TRBV7-7 and TRBJ2-1 gives the full variable domain: GAGVSQSPRYKVTKRGQDVTLRCDPISSHATLYWYQQALGQGPEFLTYFNYEAQPDKSGLPSDRFSAERPEGSISTLTIQRTEQRDSAMYRCAVRDRGSSYNEQFFGPGTRLTVL.

The rearrangement uses TRBV7-6 and TRBJ2-1, with TRBD2 matching 10 bases. This CDR3 has 17 amino acids. Germline V CDR1 and CDR2: SGHVS, FNYEAQ. V shed 6 bases, J shed 3 bases, and the junction held 11 bases outside the gene matches. The CDR3, as DNA: TGTGCCAGCAGTATTCTAGCGGGGGCAGGGGTCTACAATGAGCAGTTCTTC. This gives the protein CASSILAGAGVYNEQFF.

The chain links TRBV4-1 to TRBJ2-7; D perhaps matches TRBD2 (5 bases). V gave up 0 bases and J gave up 2 bases, with 8 bases separating them. Per germline, CDR1 MGHRA and CDR2 YSYEKL. This CDR3 has 14 residues. Here the CDR3 reads CASSQELVAYEQYF. Written as DNA, the CDR3 is TGCGCCAGCAGCCAAGAACTAGTGGCCTACGAGCAGTACTTC.

The table lists this clone with a count of one. The gene calls are TRBV4-3 and TRBJ2-2, with D perhaps TRBD1 (5 bases). This CDR3 comprises 16 residues. V was shortened by 0 bases and J by 2 bases, with 10 bases between the two germline ends. The germline V gene has CDR1 LGHNA and CDR2 YSLEER. CDR3 sequence reads: CASSQDADSNTGELFF. The CDR3 DNA follows: TGCGCCAGCAGCCAAGATGCAGACAGCAACACCGGGGAGCTGTTTTTT.

The V call is TRBV27, the J call TRBJ2-7, with TRBD2 matching over 13 bases. There are 15 residues in the CDR3. Germline values: CDR1 MNHEY, CDR2 SMNVEV (reference sequence). V shed 10 bases and J 0 bases; nucleotides not matched to a gene: 6. The CDR3: CATWTSGSGSYEQYF. Written as DNA, the CDR3 is TGTGCCACCTGGACTAGCGGGAGTGGCTCCTACGAGCAGTACTTC.